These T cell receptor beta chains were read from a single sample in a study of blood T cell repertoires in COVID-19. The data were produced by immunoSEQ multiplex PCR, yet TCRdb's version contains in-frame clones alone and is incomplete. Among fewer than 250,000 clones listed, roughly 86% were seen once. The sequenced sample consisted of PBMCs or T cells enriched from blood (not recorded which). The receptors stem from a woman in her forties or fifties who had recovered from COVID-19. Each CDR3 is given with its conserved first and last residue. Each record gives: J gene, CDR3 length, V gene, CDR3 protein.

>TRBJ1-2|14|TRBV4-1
CASSQAVWSYGYTF
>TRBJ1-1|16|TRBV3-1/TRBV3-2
CASSQDMGTGGSEAFF
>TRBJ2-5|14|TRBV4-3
CASSQGAFSGTQYF
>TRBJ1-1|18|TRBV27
CASSSMSPRMGIIAEAFF
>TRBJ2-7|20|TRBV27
CASSLMAPGLAGGSTYEQYF
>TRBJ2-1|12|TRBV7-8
CASSLEVPRQFF
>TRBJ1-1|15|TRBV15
CATSRDTGGAGEAFF
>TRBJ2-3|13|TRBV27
CASSSRGTDTQYF
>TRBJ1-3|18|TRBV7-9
CASSLGRAQSGSGNTIYF
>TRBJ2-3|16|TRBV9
CASSVTSGTSTDTQYF
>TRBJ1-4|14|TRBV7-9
CASSRQGANEKLFF
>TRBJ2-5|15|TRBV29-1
CSVRGLAGGQETQYF
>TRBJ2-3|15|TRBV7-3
CASSPDRVGTDTQYF
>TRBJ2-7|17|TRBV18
CASSPPAVTGGSYEQYF
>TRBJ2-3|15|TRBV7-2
CASSRDRGITDTQYF
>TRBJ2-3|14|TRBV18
CASSRGTSTDTQYF
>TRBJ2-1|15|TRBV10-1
CASSAGTGLYNEQFF
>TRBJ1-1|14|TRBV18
CASSRDRGRTEAFF
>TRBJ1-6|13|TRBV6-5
CASKTGDNSPLHF
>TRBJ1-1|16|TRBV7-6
CASSLELWRKNTEAFF
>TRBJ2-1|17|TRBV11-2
CASSPMVGTASYNEQFF
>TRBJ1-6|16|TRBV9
CASSSTGQGVNSPLHF
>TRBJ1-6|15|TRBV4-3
CASSLLSGDNSPLHF
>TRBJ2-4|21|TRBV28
CASSPTWSGTLNILPKNIQYF
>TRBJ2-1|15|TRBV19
CASRLAGGTYNEQFF
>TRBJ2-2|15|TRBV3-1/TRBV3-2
CASSQVRSNTGELFF
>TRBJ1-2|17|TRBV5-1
CASSLGPPVGDRYGYTF
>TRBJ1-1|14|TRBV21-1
CASSNYRGRAEAFF
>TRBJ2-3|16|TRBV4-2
CASSHPGTSSTDTQYF
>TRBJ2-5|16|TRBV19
CASRTRGPTGGETQYF
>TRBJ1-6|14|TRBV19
CASSPQGSNSPLHF
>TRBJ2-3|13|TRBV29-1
CSVRRGSTDTQYF
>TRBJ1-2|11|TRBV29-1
CSVGENYGYTF
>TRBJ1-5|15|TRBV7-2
CASSLTGLGNQPQHF
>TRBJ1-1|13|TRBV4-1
CASSEAIQGTAFF
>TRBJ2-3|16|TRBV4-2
CASSQGPLSSTDTQYF
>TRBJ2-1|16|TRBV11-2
CASSPRLAGVRNEQFF
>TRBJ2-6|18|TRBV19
CASTFWTRGWGGANVLTF
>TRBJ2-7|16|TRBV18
CASSLQGLGSRYEQYF
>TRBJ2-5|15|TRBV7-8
CASSKTGAGRETQYF
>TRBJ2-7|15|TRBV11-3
CASSLDRNEYYEQYF
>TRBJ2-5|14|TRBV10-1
CASSSSGGGETQYF
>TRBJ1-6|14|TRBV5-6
CASSLQTGISPLHF
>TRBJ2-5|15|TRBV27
CASSLEGLASETQYF
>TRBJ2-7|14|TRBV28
CASSPPTLSYEQYF